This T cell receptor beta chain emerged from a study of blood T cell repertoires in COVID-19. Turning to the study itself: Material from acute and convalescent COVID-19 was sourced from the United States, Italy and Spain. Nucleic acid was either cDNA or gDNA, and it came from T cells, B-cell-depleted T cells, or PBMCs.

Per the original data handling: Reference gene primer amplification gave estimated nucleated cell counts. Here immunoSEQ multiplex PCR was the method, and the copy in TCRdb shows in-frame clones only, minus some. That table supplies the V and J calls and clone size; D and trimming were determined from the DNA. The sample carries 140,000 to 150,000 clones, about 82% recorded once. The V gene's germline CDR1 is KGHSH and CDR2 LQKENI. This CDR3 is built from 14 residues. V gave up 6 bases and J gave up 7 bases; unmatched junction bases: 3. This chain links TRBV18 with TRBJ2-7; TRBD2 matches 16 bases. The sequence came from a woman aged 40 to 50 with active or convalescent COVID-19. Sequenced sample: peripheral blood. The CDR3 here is CASSQGLAGGEQYF. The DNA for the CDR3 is TGTGCCAGCTCCCAGGGACTAGCGGGAGGGGAGCAGTACTTC.